The 25 T cell receptor beta chains listed next were all sequenced from one sample in a study of blood T cell repertoires in COVID-19. TCRdb's table, derived via immunoSEQ multiplex PCR, lists solely in-frame clones and lacks some. The data show about 140,000 clones, about 87% seen once. The material sequenced was peripheral blood. All receptors come from a woman aged 45-60 years with acute or convalescent COVID-19.

The chain uses TRBV10-1 and TRBJ2-2, with 13 bases aligning to TRBD2. The ends lost 3 bases at V and 6 bases at J; junction bases unmatched: 10. CDR3 length: 18 residues. CDR1 is WNHNN, CDR2 SYGVQD, per germline (reference sequence). This CDR3 is CASSDRTGLAGDAGELFF. CDR3 nucleotides: TGCGCCAGCAGTGACCGGACAGGACTAGCGGGAGATGCCGGGGAGCTGTTTTTT.

V usage is TRBV6-5 and J usage is TRBJ1-2, with 7 bases that match TRBD1. Germline loops: CDR1 MNHEY, CDR2 SVGAGI. The V and J ends lost 0 bases and 6 bases, in that order; junction bases with no gene match: 4. The CDR3 consists of 14 residues. The CDR3 loop reads CASSYSSQGDGYTF. The CDR3 DNA reads as TGTGCCAGCAGTTACTCGTCTCAGGGGGATGGCTACACCTTC.

The gene calls are TRBV30 and TRBJ2-3; D might be TRBD2 (6 bases). The CDR3 covers 15 residues. Germline V lookup: CDR1 GTSNPN, CDR2 SVGIG (reference sequence). V lost 2 bases to trimming and J lost 4 bases, with 16 bases between them. The CDR3 reads CAWSRLGGRADTQYF. The CDR3 DNA sequence: TGTGCCTGGAGTAGACTGGGGGGACGGGCAGATACGCAGTATTTT.

The V and J genes are TRBV19 and TRBJ2-6, with D perhaps TRBD2 (6 bases). The CDR3 is made up of 16 amino acids. The germline CDR1 and CDR2 sequences are LNHDA and SQIVND (reference sequence). The V gene lost 1 base and the J gene lost 2 bases, with 9 bases spanning the gap. The CDR3: CASSIGGGTGANVLTF. In DNA form, the CDR3 reads TGTGCCAGTAGTATAGGGGGAGGAACTGGGGCCAACGTCCTGACTTTC.

This clone was detected a few times. The rearrangement links TRBV14 to TRBJ2-5; TRBD1 is a possible D gene (6 bases). Germline V gives CDR1 SGHDN, CDR2 FVKESK. V was cut by 4 bases and J by 1 base, with 7 bases left in between. The CDR3 is made up of 13 amino acids. In DNA, the CDR3 is TGTGCCAGCAGCCGGACAGTCCAAGAGACCCAGTACTTC. It codes for CASSRTVQETQYF.

The V and J genes are TRBV12-5 and TRBJ1-5; D gene uncertain. The CDR3 runs to 14 residues. Germline V CDR1 and CDR2: LGHNT, FRNRAP. Trimming took 1 base from V and 3 from J, leaving 7 bases between them. The CDR3, as DNA: TGTGCTAGTGGTTTGGACAGTATCAATCAGCCCCAGCATTTT. Amino acids: CASGLDSINQPQHF.

V is TRBV6-6 and J is TRBJ1-5; D is possibly TRBD1 (5 bases). Germline loops: CDR1 MNHNY, CDR2 SVGAGI (reference sequence). V dropped 2 bases and J dropped 6 bases, with 11 bases sitting between them. The CDR3 length is 14 residues. DNA of the CDR3: TGTGCCAGCAGTTACCAGGGCGCGAGTCAGCCCCAGCATTTT. It specifies CASSYQGASQPQHF.

This chain links TRBV11-1 with TRBJ1-6; 8 nucleotides match TRBD1. V was clipped by 1 base and J by 12 bases; unmatched bases: 2. The CDR3 is made up of 13 amino acids. CDR1 and CDR2 from the germline V gene are SGHAT and FQDESV (reference sequence). CDR3 protein: CASSLGDRLPLHF. The CDR3, as DNA: TGTGCCAGCAGCTTAGGGGACAGGTTACCCCTCCACTTT.

The chain employs TRBV5-4 and TRBJ1-1, with unresolved D. The CDR3 extends over 15 amino acids. V lost 0 bases and J lost 4, with 13 bases in between. Germline-derived CDR1 and CDR2 are SGHNT and YYREEE (reference sequence). The CDR3 coding sequence is TGTGCCAGCAGCTTGGAGGCGGGTTTAATCACTGAAGCTTTCTTT. This sequence encodes CASSLEAGLITEAFF.

V and J are TRBV11-2 and TRBJ1-1; maybe TRBD1 (5 bases). Germline V lookup: CDR1 SGHAT, CDR2 FQNNGV. This CDR3 contains 14 residues. The ends were cut back, 0 bases at V and 4 bases at J, with 9 bases in the middle. The DNA for the CDR3 is TGTGCCAGCAGCTTAGATGGGGGAGGCACTGAAGCTTTCTTT. It encodes CASSLDGGGTEAFF.

The chain employs TRBV2 and TRBJ2-1; TRBD2 agrees at 11 bases. The V segment lost 9 bases and the J segment 7 bases; nucleotides outside the gene matches: 17. The CDR3 has 17 amino acids. The germline gives CDR1 SNHLY, CDR2 FYNNEI. CDR3 DNA: TGTGCCAGGAGGGGTAGTAGCGGGAGGGCCGGGGAGAATGAGCAGTTCTTC. Translation gives CARRGSSGRAGENEQFF. The full variable domain, with the rest looked up from reference TRBV2 and TRBJ2-1, is EPEVTQTPSHQVTQMGQEVILRCVPISNHLYFYWYRQILGQKVEFLVSFYNNEISEKSEIFDDQFSVERPDGSNFTLKIRSTKLEDSAMYFCARRGSSGRAGENEQFFGPGTRLTVL.

The genes are TRBV13 and TRBJ2-1; 12 positions agree with TRBD2. Germline assignment: CDR1 PRHDT and CDR2 FYEKMQ (reference sequence). Trimming at V came to 4 bases and at J to 4 bases, leaving 5 bases not matched to a gene. This CDR3 has 16 amino acids. In nucleotides, the CDR3 is TGTGCCAGCAGCTCCGCTCTAGCGGGGGGGTACAATGAGCAGTTCTTC. It translates to CASSSALAGGYNEQFF.

The rearrangement uses TRBV7-3 and TRBJ2-5, with D possibly matching TRBD2 (6 bases). The CDR3 loop spans 15 amino acids. The V gene lost 4 bases and the J gene lost 2 bases, with 14 bases spanning the gap. Germline V gene lookup returns CDR1 SGHTA and CDR2 FQGTGA. The CDR3 spells CASSSIGGFQETQYF. The CDR3 DNA reads as TGTGCCAGCAGCTCGATTGGGGGGTTTCAAGAGACCCAGTACTTC. Together with reference TRBV7-3 and TRBJ2-5, the CDR3 gives the full variable domain: GAGVSQTPSNKVTEKGKYVELRCDPISGHTALYWYRQSLGQGPEFLIYFQGTGAADDSGLPNDRFFAVRPEGSVSTLKIQRTERGDSAVYLCASSSIGGFQETQYFGPGTRLLVL.

This sequence joins TRBV12-5 and TRBJ1-2; D is unresolved. The V end lost 0 bases, the J end lost 1 base, and 12 bases lay between the germline ends. The germline gives CDR1 LGHNT, CDR2 FRNRAP. CDR3 length equals 16 residues. CDR3 in amino acids: CASGLVGVQSNYGYTF. In DNA, the CDR3 is TGTGCTAGTGGTTTGGTAGGTGTACAGAGTAACTATGGCTACACCTTC. Full variable domain (outside the CDR3, taken from reference TRBV12-5 and TRBJ1-2): DARVTQTPRHKVTEMGQEVTMRCQPILGHNTVFWYRQTMMQGLELLAYFRNRAPLDDSGMPKDRFSAEMPDATLATLKIQPSEPRDSAVYFCASGLVGVQSNYGYTFGSGTRLTVV.

This chain joins TRBV2 and TRBJ1-5, with a weak D call TRBD1 (6 bases). Germline V gene sequence: CDR1 SNHLY, CDR2 FYNNEI. The CDR3 contains 16 residues. V lost 4 bases, J lost 2 bases, and 15 bases lay in between. The CDR3 loop reads CASSGIQGMGNQPQHF. CDR3 nucleotides: TGTGCCAGCAGTGGAATACAGGGTATGGGCAATCAGCCCCAGCATTTT.

The rearrangement uses TRBV7-9 and TRBJ2-5, with 11 nucleotides matching TRBD1. Losses at the gene ends were 5 bases for V and 2 bases for J; bases not matched to a gene: 4. Germline V lookup: CDR1 SEHNR, CDR2 FQNEAQ (reference sequence). The CDR3 is 15 residues long. CDR3 amino acids: CASSTGTGGQETQYF. The CDR3 DNA follows: TGTGCCAGCAGCACCGGGACAGGGGGGCAAGAGACCCAGTACTTC.

The gene calls are TRBV14 and TRBJ1-2, with D perhaps TRBD1 (5 bases). CDR3 length: 15 residues. Trimming took off 3 bases at V and 5 bases at J, with 16 bases between the two ends. CDR1 is SGHDN and CDR2 is FVKESK in the germline V gene. CDR3 loop: CASSQGLPVGYGYTF. The CDR3 coding sequence is TGTGCCAGCAGCCAGGGACTCCCCGTTGGGTATGGCTACACCTTC.

The chain carries TRBV7-8 and TRBJ1-1; TRBD1 might be the D (5 bases). Germline V lookup: CDR1 SGHVS, CDR2 FQNEAQ. Trimming pared 2 bases from V and 1 base from J, leaving 8 bases between. There are 14 residues in the CDR3. Here the CDR3 DNA reads TGTGCCAGCAGCTTAAGGGGCGCGAACACTGAAGCTTTCTTT. Amino acids: CASSLRGANTEAFF.

The V and J genes are TRBV4-1 and TRBJ1-5; the match to TRBD1 covers 10 bases. Trimming removed 1 base from V and 15 bases from J; junction bases left unmatched: 6. The CDR3 runs 13 residues. Per germline, CDR1 MGHRA and CDR2 YSYEKL. The CDR3 loop reads CASSQGLTGGSHF. CDR3 nucleotides: TGCGCCAGCAGCCAAGGACTGACAGGGGGCTCGCATTTT.

J is TRBJ2-1 and V is TRBV7-9; D possibly corresponds to TRBD1 (6 bases). CDR1 and CDR2 from the germline V gene are SEHNR and FQNEAQ (reference sequence). This CDR3 comprises 17 residues. V lost 2 bases to trimming and J lost 4 bases, with 18 bases between them. The CDR3 protein is CASSLRQVMKGYNEQFF. The CDR3 bases are TGTGCCAGCAGCTTAAGACAGGTCATGAAGGGATACAATGAGCAGTTCTTC. Variable domain in full (rest from reference TRBV7-9 and TRBJ2-1): DTGVSQNPRHKITKRGQNVTFRCDPISEHNRLYWYRQTLGQGPEFLTYFQNEAQLEKSRLLSDRFSAERPKGSFSTLEIQRTEQGDSAMYLCASSLRQVMKGYNEQFFGPGTRLTVL.

The chain carries TRBV4-1 and TRBJ2-3, with 7 bases that match TRBD1. V lost 1 base to trimming and J lost 5 bases; unmatched junction nucleotides: 3. CDR1 MGHRA and CDR2 YSYEKL come from the germline V gene. This CDR3 is built from 14 residues. CDR3 residues: CASSQARGIDTQYF. Here the CDR3 DNA reads TGCGCCAGCAGCCAAGCCAGGGGGATAGATACGCAGTATTTT.

Note on this clone: The sample contains more than one DNA sequence encoding this CDR3. V is TRBV28 and J is TRBJ1-2; D unresolved. Germline loops: CDR1 MDHEN, CDR2 SYDVKM. The CDR3 consists of 11 residues. With 4 bases removed from V and 5 bases from J, the gap between germline ends came to 5 bases. CDR3 region: CASSSSYGYTF. For the CDR3, the DNA is TGTGCCAGCAGTTCTAGTTATGGCTACACCTTC.

The rearrangement links TRBV4-1 to TRBJ1-4; 9 positions match TRBD1. Germline CDR1 and CDR2: MGHRA and YSYEKL. The CDR3 runs to 16 residues. V trimming: 0 bases; J trimming: 5 bases; junction bases outside the gene matches: 4. The CDR3 spells CASSQDAGTGNEKLFF. CDR3 bases: TGCGCCAGCAGCCAAGACGCTGGGACAGGGAATGAAAAACTGTTTTTT.

The chain carries TRBV24-1 and TRBJ2-5, with D tentatively TRBD1 (6 bases). Between the trimmed V and J ends, which lost 4 bases and 2 bases, there was a span of 13 bases. This CDR3 is built from 15 residues. Germline V gene lookup returns CDR1 KGHDR and CDR2 SFDVKD. CDR3 nucleotides: TGTGCCACCAGTGACCCAGACAGGACGCAAGAGACCCAGTACTTC. It yields the protein CATSDPDRTQETQYF.

The genes are TRBV6-5 and TRBJ2-5; 7 nucleotides match TRBD1. The CDR3 covers 14 residues. The V segment lost 7 bases and the J segment 5 bases; nucleotides outside the gene matches: 10. Germline V gives CDR1 MNHEY, CDR2 SVGAGI. Here the CDR3 DNA reads TGTGCCAGCAAACAACCAAAGGGGGCCGAGACCCAGTACTTC. The encoded protein is CASKQPKGAETQYF.